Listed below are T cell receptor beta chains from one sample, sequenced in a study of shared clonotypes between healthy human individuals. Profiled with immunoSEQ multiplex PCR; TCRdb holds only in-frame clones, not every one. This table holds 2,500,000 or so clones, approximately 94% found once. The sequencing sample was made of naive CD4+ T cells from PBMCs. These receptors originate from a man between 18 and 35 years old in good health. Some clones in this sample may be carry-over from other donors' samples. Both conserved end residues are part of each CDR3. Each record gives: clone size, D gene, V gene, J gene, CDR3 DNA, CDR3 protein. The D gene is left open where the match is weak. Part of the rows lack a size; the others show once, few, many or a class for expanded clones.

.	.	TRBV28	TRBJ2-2	TGTGCCAGCAGTCCCCATTGGGTAGCGTACAAATCGTTGAACACCGGGGAGCTGTTTTTT	CASSPHWVAYKSLNTGELFF
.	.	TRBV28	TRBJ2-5	TGTGCCAGCAGTTTGGCGTCCAAGACCCAGTACTTC	CASSLASKTQYF
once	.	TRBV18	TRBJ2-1	TGTGCCAGCTCATATTCGGAGCGGAATGAGCAGTTCTTC	CASSYSERNEQFF
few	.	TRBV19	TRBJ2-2	TGTGCCAGTAGTCTATCAATAACAAGGAGGACCGGGGAGCTGTTTTTT	CASSLSITRRTGELFF
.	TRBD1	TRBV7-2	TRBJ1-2	TGTGCCAGCAGCGGACCGGGACAGGCTCCTCTGGGGGGCTACACCTTC	CASSGPGQAPLGGYTF
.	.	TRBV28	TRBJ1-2	TGTGCCAGCAGTCCCGTTAACCGAGGGAATCTATATGGCTACACCTTC	CASSPVNRGNLYGYTF
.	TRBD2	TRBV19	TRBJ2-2	TGTGCCAGTAGTATGGTAGCGGGAGCTCAGGGGGAGCTGTTTTTT	CASSMVAGAQGELFF
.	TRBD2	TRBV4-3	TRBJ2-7	TGCGCCAGCAGCCCCTCCGTAGGGCGGGAGGGGGAGCAGTACTTC	CASSPSVGREGEQYF
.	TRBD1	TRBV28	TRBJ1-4	TGTGCCAGCAGGGGGAGCGGGACAGGGGATGAAAAACTGTTTTTT	CASRGSGTGDEKLFF
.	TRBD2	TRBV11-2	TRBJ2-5	TGTGCCAGCAGCCCCATCGGGGGGTCCGAGACCCAGTACTTC	CASSPIGGSETQYF
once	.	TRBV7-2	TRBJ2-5	TGTGCCAGCAGCTTATCTGCCTCCCCAGAGACCCAGTACTTC	CASSLSASPETQYF
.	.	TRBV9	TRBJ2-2	TGTGCCAGCAGCAACCGGGTAACAAACACCGGGGAGCTGTTTTTT	CASSNRVTNTGELFF
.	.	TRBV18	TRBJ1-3	TGTGCCAGCTCACCTCCGTTAGGGGGTTCTGGAAACACCATATATTTT	CASSPPLGGSGNTIYF
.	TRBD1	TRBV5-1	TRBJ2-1	TGCGCCAGCAGCTTGGGACAGGGTGCCGGGGCGCAGTTCTTC	CASSLGQGAGAQFF
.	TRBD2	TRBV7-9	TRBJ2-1	TGTGCCAGCAGACTACTAGCGGGGACCGACAATGAGCAGTTCTTC	CASRLLAGTDNEQFF
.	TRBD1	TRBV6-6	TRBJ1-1	TGTGCCAGCAGTACCACAGGGGTAAAGAACACTGAAGCTTTCTTT	CASSTTGVKNTEAFF
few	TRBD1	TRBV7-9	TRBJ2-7	TGTGCCAGCAGCTCCAGACAGGGCGGCTCCTACGAGCAGTACTTC	CASSSRQGGSYEQYF
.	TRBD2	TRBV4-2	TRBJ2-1	TGTGCCAGCAGCCAACTCGGCGGGAGAAGTTACAATGAGCAGTTCTTC	CASSQLGGRSYNEQFF
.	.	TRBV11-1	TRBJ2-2	TGTGCCAGCAGCGGAAACACCGGGGAGCTGTTTTTT	CASSGNTGELFF
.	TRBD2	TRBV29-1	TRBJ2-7	TGCAGCGTTACATCGCGGGAGTCTCCAGCCTACGAGCAGTACTTC	CSVTSRESPAYEQYF
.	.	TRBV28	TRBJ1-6	TGTGCCAGCAGTTCAGGCGCCCACTATAATTCACCCCTCCACTTT	CASSSGAHYNSPLHF
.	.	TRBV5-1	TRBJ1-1	TGCGCCAGCAGCTTGGCCCCAGGGACTGAAGCTTTCTTT	CASSLAPGTEAFF
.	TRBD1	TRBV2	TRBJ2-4	TGTGCCAGCAGAGCCGGGACAGGGTTACTGCTCTGGGACTTC	CASRAGTGLLLWDF
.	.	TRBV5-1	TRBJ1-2	TGCGCCAGCAGTTGGGGGTACAACTATGGCTACACCTTC	CASSWGYNYGYTF
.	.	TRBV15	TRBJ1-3	TGTGCCACCACTCGGAGCTCCTCTGGAAACACCATATATTTT	CATTRSSSGNTIYF
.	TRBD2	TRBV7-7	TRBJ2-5	TGTGCCAGCAGGGGCCAACAGACTAGCGGGATAGGTCAAGAGACCCAGTACTTC	CASRGQQTSGIGQETQYF
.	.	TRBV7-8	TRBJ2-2	TGTGCCAGCAGCTTAAGATTTGGGCAAATGAACACCGGGGAGCTGTTTTTT	CASSLRFGQMNTGELFF
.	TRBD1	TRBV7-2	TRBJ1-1	TGTGCCAGCAGCTCCGCCCCCCTGACAGGGGGGGAAGCTTTCTTT	CASSSAPLTGGEAFF
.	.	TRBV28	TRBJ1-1	TGTGCCAGCAGTTTATACACAGGCGGGAACACTGAAGCTTTCTTT	CASSLYTGGNTEAFF
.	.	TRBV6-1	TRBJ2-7	TGTGCCAGCAATTTATTAAGGAGGGCCTACGAGCAGTACTTC	CASNLLRRAYEQYF
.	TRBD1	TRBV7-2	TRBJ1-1	TGTGCCAGCAGCTCCCGGACAGGCATGAACACTGAAGCTTTCTTT	CASSSRTGMNTEAFF
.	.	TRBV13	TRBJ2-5	TGTGCCAGCAGCTTATTATACTTTGAGGGCGTGGAGACCCAGTACTTC	CASSLLYFEGVETQYF
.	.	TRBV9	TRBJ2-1	TGTGCCAGCAGCGTAGCGGGAACCTACAATGAGCAGTTCTTC	CASSVAGTYNEQFF
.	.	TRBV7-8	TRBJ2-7	TGTGCCAGCAGCTTAGGCCCCACTATGAGCTCCTACGAGCAGTACTTC	CASSLGPTMSSYEQYF
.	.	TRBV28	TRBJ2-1	TGTGCCAGCAGTTTAGCGTCCCTGGGGAGCTCCTACAATGAGCAGTTCTTC	CASSLASLGSSYNEQFF
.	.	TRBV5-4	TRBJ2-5	TGTGCCAGCAGCTTTGGCGGAGAAGAGACCCAGTACTTC	CASSFGGEETQYF